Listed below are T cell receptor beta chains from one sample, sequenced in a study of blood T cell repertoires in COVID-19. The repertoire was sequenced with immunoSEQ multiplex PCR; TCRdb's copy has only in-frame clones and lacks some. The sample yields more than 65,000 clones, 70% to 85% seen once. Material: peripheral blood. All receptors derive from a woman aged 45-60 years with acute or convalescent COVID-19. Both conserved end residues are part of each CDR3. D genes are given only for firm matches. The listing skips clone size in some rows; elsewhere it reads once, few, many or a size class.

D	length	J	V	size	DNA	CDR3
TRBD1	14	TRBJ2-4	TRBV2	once	TGTGCCAGCAGTGAAACAGGGGTAAAAAACATTCAGTACTTC	CASSETGVKNIQYF
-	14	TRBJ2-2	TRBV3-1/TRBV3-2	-	TGTGCCAGCAGCCAAGTCGTAGGGGCCGGGGAGCTGTTTTTT	CASSQVVGAGELFF
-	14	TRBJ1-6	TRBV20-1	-	TGCAGTGCTAGTGCCGGGCGGGACAATTCACCCCTCCACTTT	CSASAGRDNSPLHF
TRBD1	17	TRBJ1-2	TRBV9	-	TGTGCCAGCAGCGCCCCCGTGGGACAGCGATTGAACTATGGCTACACCTTC	CASSAPVGQRLNYGYTF
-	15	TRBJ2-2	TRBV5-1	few	TGCGCCAGCAGCGACCAGGGAGGGAACACCGGGGAGCTGTTTTTT	CASSDQGGNTGELFF
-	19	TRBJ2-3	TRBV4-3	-	TGCGCCAGCAGCCAAGCGGGACACCTCGATTGGGGCGGCACAGATACGCAGTATTTT	CASSQAGHLDWGGTDTQYF
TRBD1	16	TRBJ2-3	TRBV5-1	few	TGCGCCAGCAGCTTGTATATTGGGACAGGGATAGATACGCAGTATTTT	CASSLYIGTGIDTQYF
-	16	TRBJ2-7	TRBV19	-	TGTGCCAGTAGTATTTACGGGGGGCGGTTAACCTACGAGCAGTACTTC	CASSIYGGRLTYEQYF
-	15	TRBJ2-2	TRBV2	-	TGTGCCAGCAGTGATCGGGGGGCTATCGGCGGGGAGCTGTTTTTT	CASSDRGAIGGELFF
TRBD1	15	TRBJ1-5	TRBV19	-	TGTGCCAGTTTGGGTGGACAGGGCGGCAATCAGCCCCAGCATTTT	CASLGGQGGNQPQHF
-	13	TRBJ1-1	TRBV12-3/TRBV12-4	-	TGTGCCAGCAGTATCGGACAGAGCACTGAAGCTTTCTTT	CASSIGQSTEAFF
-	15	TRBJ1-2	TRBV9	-	TGTGCCAGCAGCGTAGCCTCCCAACAGATCTATGGCTACACCTTC	CASSVASQQIYGYTF
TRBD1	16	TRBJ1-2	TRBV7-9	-	TGTGCCAGCAGCTTAGTCTGGGACAGCCTTGTCCGTGGCTACACCTTC	CASSLVWDSLVRGYTF
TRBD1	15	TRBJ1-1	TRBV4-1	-	TGCGCCAGCAGCCAAGAAGGGGGCATGAACACTGAAGCTTTCTTT	CASSQEGGMNTEAFF
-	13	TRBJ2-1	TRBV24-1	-	TGTGCCACCTCCCCCCCGGGGGTCGGTGAGCAGTTCTTC	CATSPPGVGEQFF
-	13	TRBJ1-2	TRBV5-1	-	TGCGCCAGCAGCTCCATAGGGGATTATGGCTACACCTTC	CASSSIGDYGYTF
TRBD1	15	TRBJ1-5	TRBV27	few	TGTGCCAGCAGTACAGGGACAGTTAGCAATCAGCCCCAGCATTTT	CASSTGTVSNQPQHF
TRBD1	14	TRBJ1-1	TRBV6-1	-	TGTGCCAGCAGTGAAGGACAGGGGGCTACTGAAGCTTTCTTT	CASSEGQGATEAFF
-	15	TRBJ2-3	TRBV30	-	TGTGCCTGGAGTGGAGTGGCGGGGGCCACAGATACGCAGTATTTT	CAWSGVAGATDTQYF
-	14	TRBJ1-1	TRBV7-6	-	TGTGCCAGCAGCTCACAGGCTAAGGGGACTGAAGCTTTCTTT	CASSSQAKGTEAFF
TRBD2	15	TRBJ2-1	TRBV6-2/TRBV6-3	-	TGTGCCAGCAGTCATGGGGGGGAGGGCCGCAATGAGCAGTTCTTC	CASSHGGEGRNEQFF
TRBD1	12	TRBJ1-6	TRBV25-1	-	TGTGCCAGCGCAGGGGGTTTACCACCCCTCCACTTT	CASAGGLPPLHF
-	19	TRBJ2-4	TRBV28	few	TGTGCCAGCAGTCCCGGCGGAGCGGAGGGATGGTCGTCCAAAAACATTCAGTACTTC	CASSPGGAEGWSSKNIQYF
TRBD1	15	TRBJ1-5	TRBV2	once	TGTGCCAGCACCCCGGGACAGGGGGCCGTTCAGCCCCAGCATTTT	CASTPGQGAVQPQHF
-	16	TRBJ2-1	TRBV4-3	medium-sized	TGCGCCAGCAGCCAAGGGCGGAAGGGGTACAACAATGAGCAGTTCTTC	CASSQGRKGYNNEQFF
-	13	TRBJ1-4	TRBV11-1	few	TGTGCCAGCAGCTTACGTCTCAGTGAAAAACTGTTTTTT	CASSLRLSEKLFF
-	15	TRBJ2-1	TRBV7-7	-	TGTGCCAGCAGCTTATCCAGCGGTGAATACAATGAGCAGTTCTTC	CASSLSSGEYNEQFF
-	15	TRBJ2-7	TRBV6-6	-	TGTGCCAGCAGCCTACTCGCGGCTAGCTCCTACGAGCAGTACTTC	CASSLLAASSYEQYF
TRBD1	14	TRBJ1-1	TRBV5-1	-	TGCGCCAGCAGCCCAACAGGGGGGGACACTGAAGCTTTCTTT	CASSPTGGDTEAFF
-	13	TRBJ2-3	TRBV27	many	TGTGCCAGCAGTTGGAGGGGCACAGATACGCAGTATTTT	CASSWRGTDTQYF
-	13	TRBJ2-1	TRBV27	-	TGTGCCAGCAGTTTTATCGAAGGAGGAGAGCAGTTCTTC	CASSFIEGGEQFF
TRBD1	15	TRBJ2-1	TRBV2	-	TGTGCCAGCAGTGAAATGGGACAGGGCTACAATGAGCAGTTCTTC	CASSEMGQGYNEQFF
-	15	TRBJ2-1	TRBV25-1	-	TGTGCCAGCAGTGAGGGACTGCCGTCCTACAATGAGCAGTTCTTC	CASSEGLPSYNEQFF
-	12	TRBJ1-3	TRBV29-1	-	TGCAGCGTAGGGGGTATTGGAAACACCATATATTTT	CSVGGIGNTIYF
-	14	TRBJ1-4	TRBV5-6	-	TGTGCCAGCAGCTTAAAAATTCACGGCGGTATGCTGTTTTTT	CASSLKIHGGMLFF
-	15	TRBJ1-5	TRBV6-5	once	TGTGCCAGCAGTTACTCGTTCCCGTCGAATCAGCCCCAGCATTTT	CASSYSFPSNQPQHF
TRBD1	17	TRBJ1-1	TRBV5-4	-	TGTGCCAGCAGACCCGACAGGGTAATTTTCTCGGGGACTGAAGCTTTCTTT	CASRPDRVIFSGTEAFF
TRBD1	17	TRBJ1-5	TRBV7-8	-	TGTGCCAGCAGCTCAGCTTTGGGGGTTCAGGGGGATCAGCCCCAGCATTTT	CASSSALGVQGDQPQHF
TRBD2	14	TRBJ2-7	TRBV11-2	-	TGTGCCAGCAGCTTGGGGACTAGCTCATACGAGCAGTACTTC	CASSLGTSSYEQYF
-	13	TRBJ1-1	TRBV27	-	TGTGCCAGCAGCCAACCGGGGGTTACTGAAGCTTTCTTT	CASSQPGVTEAFF
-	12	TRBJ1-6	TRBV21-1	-	TGTGCCAGCAGAACAGGGGATTCACCCCTCCACTTT	CASRTGDSPLHF
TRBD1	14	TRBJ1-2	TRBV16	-	TGTGCCAGCAGCCATGGGACAGGGGGCCGTGGCTACACCTTC	CASSHGTGGRGYTF
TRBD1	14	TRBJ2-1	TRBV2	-	TGTGCCAGCAACAAACAGGGGGCTTTGGATGAGCAGTTCTTC	CASNKQGALDEQFF
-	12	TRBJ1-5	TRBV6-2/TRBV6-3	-	TGTGCCAGCAGTTACGGCGGGGTAGCCCAGCATTTT	CASSYGGVAQHF
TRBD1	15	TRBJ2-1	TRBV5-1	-	TGCGCCAGCTCACCCGGGGACAGGGTGAGCAATGAGCAGTTCTTC	CASSPGDRVSNEQFF
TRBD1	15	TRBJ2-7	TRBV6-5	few	TGTGCCAGCAGTTACCTGGGACAGGGGGTCTACGAGCAGTACTTC	CASSYLGQGVYEQYF
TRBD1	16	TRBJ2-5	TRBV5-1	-	TGCGCCAGCAGCTTGGACCCACAGGGGGACCAAGAGACCCAGTACTTC	CASSLDPQGDQETQYF
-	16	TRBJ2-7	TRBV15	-	TGTGCCACCAGCAGCAGCGACAGGCCCCCCACCTACGAGCAGTACTTC	CATSSSDRPPTYEQYF
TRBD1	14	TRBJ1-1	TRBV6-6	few	TGTGCCAGCAGTTTGGACAGGGAGGGAACTGAAGCTTTCTTT	CASSLDREGTEAFF
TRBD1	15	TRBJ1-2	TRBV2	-	TGTGCCAGCAGAGAGAGACAGGGGGGGGACTATGGCTACACCTTC	CASRERQGGDYGYTF
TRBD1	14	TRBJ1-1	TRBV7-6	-	TGTGCCAGCAGCCGGACAGGGGGAACCGCTGAAGCTTTCTTT	CASSRTGGTAEAFF
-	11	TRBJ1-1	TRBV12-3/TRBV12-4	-	TGTGCCAGCAGCTCTGGCATGCTTGCTTTCTTT	CASSSGMLAFF
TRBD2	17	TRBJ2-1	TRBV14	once	TGTGCCAGCAGCCAAGCCTGGACTAGCGGGAGAAGCAATGAGCAGTTCTTC	CASSQAWTSGRSNEQFF
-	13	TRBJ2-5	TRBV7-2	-	TGTGCCAGCAGCTTAACAGGGATGAAGACCCAGTACTTC	CASSLTGMKTQYF